The clone carrying this T cell receptor beta chain showed up just a few times. The antigen is undetermined. The data are from a study of cytomegalovirus exposure and HLA in healthy donors. Study summary: The roughly 130 validation repertoires used the same platform as the roughly 700 first-cohort repertoires (as reported by a later analysis).

The V gene's germline CDR1 is MDHEN and CDR2 SYDVKM. The CDR3 length is 16 residues. Unmatched junction bases numbered 4, after V lost 3 bases and J lost 1 base. Study outcomes and limitations: Altogether, about 160 TCR beta chains were recorded as cytomegalovirus-associated.

TCRdb keeps only in-frame clones here, not all; method: immunoSEQ multiplex PCR. This sample yields roughly 250,000 clones, of which approximately 83% are seen a single time; 0.95% to 1.5% belongs to the top ten. This sequence joins TRBV28 and TRBJ2-2, with 8 bases matching TRBD2. This sequence was found in a woman in her twenties or thirties in good health and CMV-seropositive. Sequencing was done on a sample of PBMCs. CDR3 protein: CASSFGLAENTGELFF. In DNA, the CDR3 is TGTGCCAGCAGTTTCGGACTAGCAGAGAACACCGGGGAGCTGTTTTTT.